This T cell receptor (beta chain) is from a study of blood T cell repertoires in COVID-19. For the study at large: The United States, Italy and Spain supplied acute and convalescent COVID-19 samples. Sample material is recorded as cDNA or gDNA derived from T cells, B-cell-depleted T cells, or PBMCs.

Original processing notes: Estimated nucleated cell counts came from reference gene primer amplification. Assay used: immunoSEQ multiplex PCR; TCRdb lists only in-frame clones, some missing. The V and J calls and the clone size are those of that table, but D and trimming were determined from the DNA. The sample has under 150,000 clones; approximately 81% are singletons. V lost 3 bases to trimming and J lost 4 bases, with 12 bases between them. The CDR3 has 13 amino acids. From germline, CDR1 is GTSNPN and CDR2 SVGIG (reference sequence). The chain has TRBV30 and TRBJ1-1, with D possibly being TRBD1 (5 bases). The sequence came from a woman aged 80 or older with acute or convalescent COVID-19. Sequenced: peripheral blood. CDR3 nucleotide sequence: TGTGCCTGGAGCCTTGGAAGGGGCACTGAAGCTTTCTTT. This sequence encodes CAWSLGRGTEAFF.